This passage covers 25 T cell receptor beta chains from one sample sequenced in a study of blood T cell repertoires in COVID-19. Generated by immunoSEQ multiplex PCR, the TCRdb table keeps only in-frame clones and is missing some. The table has almost 400,000 clones, approximately 88% seen once. Sequencing was done on a sample of PBMCs or T cells enriched from blood (not recorded which). The receptors stem from a young woman with acute COVID-19.

The chain is built from TRBV29-1 and TRBJ1-1; D is unclear. Germline V gene data show CDR1 as SQVTM and CDR2 as ANQGSEA. Trimming removed 3 bases from V and 0 bases from J, with 8 bases in between. This CDR3 spans 13 amino acids. CDR3 in amino acids: CSVDSGMNTEAFF. The CDR3, as DNA: TGCAGCGTTGATTCAGGAATGAACACTGAAGCTTTCTTT. The whole variable domain, filled in from reference TRBV29-1 and TRBJ1-1, reads SAVISQKPSRDICQRGTSLTIQCQVDSQVTMMFWYRQQPGQSLTLIATANQGSEATYESGFVIDKFPISRPNLTFSTLTVSNMSPEDSSIYLCSVDSGMNTEAFFGQGTRLTVV.

This chain uses TRBV2 with TRBJ1-6; the D is unclear. This CDR3 is 16 amino acids long. The V and J ends lost 6 bases and 10 bases respectively, with 22 bases between them. Germline V CDR1 and CDR2: SNHLY, FYNNEI. In DNA form, the CDR3 reads TGTGCCAGCAGAATGATAGGTGGAGAGGTAGGATCACCCCTCCACTTT. This encodes CASRMIGGEVGSPLHF.

The V gene is TRBV27, the J gene TRBJ2-7; a possible D gene is TRBD1 (5 bases). Per germline, CDR1 MNHEY and CDR2 SMNVEV (reference sequence). This CDR3 spans 16 amino acids. The ends were cut back, 3 bases at V and 4 bases at J, with 19 bases in the middle. The CDR3 here is CASSFPTTDKKYEQYF. The CDR3 nucleotides are TGTGCCAGCAGTTTTCCGACAACGGACAAAAAATACGAGCAGTACTTC.

This clone has just one count. J is TRBJ1-4 and V is TRBV5-1, with D uncertain. Trimming shortened V by 0 bases and J by 7 bases, and 13 bases separated the two germline ends. The CDR3 contains 15 residues. Germline values: CDR1 SGHRS, CDR2 YFSETQ. In DNA, the CDR3 is TGCGCCAGCAGCTTGGGGAGCCTGTCGCGTGAAAAACTGTTTTTT. This encodes CASSLGSLSREKLFF.

J is TRBJ1-4 and V is TRBV5-1; 9 positions agree with TRBD1. V lost 4 bases and J lost 7; bases outside the gene matches: 5. The length of the CDR3 is 14 residues. Germline-derived CDR1 and CDR2 are SGHRS and YFSETQ. CDR3 residues: CASSPDRGGEKLFF. The CDR3 DNA reads as TGCGCCAGCAGCCCGGACAGGGGTGGTGAAAAACTGTTTTTT.

The chain recombines TRBV5-1 with TRBJ2-1; D perhaps matches TRBD1 (6 bases). Between the trimmed V and J ends, which lost 4 bases and 0 bases, there was a span of 14 bases. The germline V gene encodes CDR1 SGHRS and CDR2 YFSETQ. This CDR3 is 16 amino acids long. DNA of the CDR3: TGCGCCAGCAGCAAAACCGGGACAAACTCCTACAATGAGCAGTTCTTC. This gives the protein CASSKTGTNSYNEQFF. Combining the CDR3 with reference TRBV5-1 and TRBJ2-1 gives the whole variable domain KAGVTQTPRYLIKTRGQQVTLSCSPISGHRSVSWYQQTPGQGLQFLFEYFSETQRNKGNFPGRFSGRQFSNSRSEMNVSTLELGDSALYLCASSKTGTNSYNEQFFGPGTRLTVL.

V usage is TRBV20-1 and J usage is TRBJ2-7; 8 bases are a match to TRBD1. Germline CDR1 DFQATT, CDR2 SNEGSKA (reference sequence). Germline trimming cut 3 bases from V and 7 bases from J; bases unmatched to any gene: 11. The CDR3 has 14 residues. CDR3 residues: CSASSDRDFMEQYF. CDR3 nucleotide sequence: TGCAGTGCTAGTTCGGACAGGGATTTTATGGAGCAGTACTTC.

This clone was recorded only once. This chain joins TRBV11-2 and TRBJ2-7; 8 nucleotides line up with TRBD2. Germline trimming cut 0 bases from V and 6 bases from J; bases unmatched to any gene: 1. Germline V gene sequence: CDR1 SGHAT, CDR2 FQNNGV. The CDR3 is 13 residues long. The CDR3 DNA reads TGTGCCAGCAGCTTAGATCGGGGGGGCGAGCAGTACTTC. This translates into CASSLDRGGEQYF.

V and J are TRBV2 and TRBJ2-7; 9 bases line up with TRBD1. Per germline, CDR1 SNHLY and CDR2 FYNNEI. This CDR3 is built from 15 residues. Trimming took 4 bases from V and 3 from J; bases not matched to a gene: 7. CDR3 residues: CASSAGTGLRYEQYF. The CDR3 region has the DNA TGTGCCAGCAGTGCCGGGACAGGGTTGCGCTACGAGCAGTACTTC. Supplemented by reference TRBV2 and TRBJ2-7, the full variable domain reads EPEVTQTPSHQVTQMGQEVILRCVPISNHLYFYWYRQILGQKVEFLVSFYNNEISEKSEIFDDQFSVERPDGSNFTLKIRSTKLEDSAMYFCASSAGTGLRYEQYFGPGTRLTVT.

The chain combines TRBV5-1 with TRBJ1-1; TRBD1 aligns across 8 bases. This CDR3 spans 13 amino acids. Trimming removed 6 bases from V and 4 bases from J; junction bases left unmatched: 5. Germline CDR1 and CDR2: SGHRS and YFSETQ. CDR3 residues: CASNGQGTTEAFF. The DNA for the CDR3 is TGCGCCAGCAACGGACAGGGAACCACTGAAGCTTTCTTT.

The chain couples TRBV12-3 or TRBV12-4 to TRBJ1-1, with 8 bases identical to TRBD1. Losses at the gene ends were 3 bases for V and 8 bases for J; bases not matched to a gene: 2. The CDR3 length is 12 residues. CDR3: CASSFWTGEAFF. DNA of the CDR3: TGTGCCAGCAGTTTTTGGACAGGGGAAGCTTTCTTT.

To note about this clone: One junction end does not reproduce the germline sequence, and a read error may be involved. The V call is TRBV27, the J call TRBJ1-1, with a possible D match to TRBD1 (6 bases). The CDR3 consists of 15 residues. The germline V gene encodes CDR1 MNHEY and CDR2 SMNVEV (reference sequence). The DNA of the CDR3 is TGTGCCAGCAGTTTATCGTTCGGGACACCCACTAAAGCTTTCTTT. Translating it yields CASSLSFGTPTKAFF.

A single count supports this clone. The chain uses TRBV28 and TRBJ2-7; the D gene is possibly TRBD1 (6 bases). V dropped 5 bases and J dropped 1 base, with 18 bases sitting between them. CDR1 is MDHEN and CDR2 is SYDVKM in the germline V gene. The CDR3 runs to 16 residues. CDR3 bases: TGTGCCAGCAGTCTCCATCCAGGGGCAACTTCCTACGAGCAGTACTTC. This codes for CASSLHPGATSYEQYF.

The J gene is TRBJ2-1, the V gene TRBV2, with 8 bases identical to TRBD1. J gave up 2 bases and V 2 bases, and 2 bases lay outside the gene matches. CDR1 is SNHLY and CDR2 is FYNNEI in the germline V gene. CDR3 length: 15 amino acids. CDR3 nucleotides: TGTGCCAGCAGTGAAACAGGGGGAACCTACAATGAGCAGTTCTTC. This sequence encodes CASSETGGTYNEQFF.

This chain links TRBV27 with TRBJ1-2, with TRBD1 matching 7 bases. This CDR3 comprises 15 residues. Germline V CDR1 and CDR2: MNHEY, SMNVEV (reference sequence). Trimming at V came to 4 bases and at J to 0 bases, leaving 5 bases not matched to a gene. CDR3 loop: CASSSWQGANYGYTF. The CDR3 coding sequence is TGTGCCAGCAGTTCCTGGCAGGGGGCTAACTATGGCTACACCTTC.

The chain recombines TRBV2 with TRBJ1-1; 8 nucleotides match TRBD1. Germline loops: CDR1 SNHLY, CDR2 FYNNEI. Trimming removed 6 bases from V and 3 bases from J; junction bases left unmatched: 15. CDR3 size: 17 residues. The CDR3 sequence is CASRTTSRQGWDTEAFF. The DNA for the CDR3 is TGTGCCAGCAGAACAACCAGTCGACAGGGGTGGGACACTGAAGCTTTCTTT.

The rearrangement joins TRBV7-3 to TRBJ1-1, with 9 bases fitting TRBD1. This CDR3 has 15 amino acids. From germline, CDR1 is SGHTA and CDR2 FQGTGA. With 3 bases clipped from V and 1 base from J, the junction kept 3 bases outside the gene matches. The CDR3 region has the DNA TGTGCCAGCAGCTTCGGACAGGGGAGGAACACTGAAGCTTTCTTT. This codes for CASSFGQGRNTEAFF.

The rearrangement links TRBV3-1 (or the pseudogene TRBV3-2) to TRBJ2-3, with D possibly being TRBD1 (5 bases). The CDR3 has 12 residues. The ends were cut back, 5 bases at V and 6 bases at J, with 9 bases in the middle. The germline gives CDR1 LGHDT, CDR2 YNNKEL (reference sequence). The CDR3 loop reads CASSAQVDTQYF. The DNA for the CDR3 is TGTGCCAGCAGCGCACAGGTGGATACGCAGTATTTT.

The chain employs TRBV5-1 and TRBJ2-2; 8 nucleotides match TRBD2. J lost 9 bases, V lost 0 bases, and 16 bases had no gene match. Germline loops: CDR1 SGHRS, CDR2 YFSETQ. The length of the CDR3 is 18 residues. In DNA, the CDR3 is TGCGCCAGCAGCTTGGTCCCGGTAGAGGCGGGGGGCTCATGGGAGCTGTTTTTT. Translation: CASSLVPVEAGGSWELFF. The full variable domain, rest sourced from reference TRBV5-1 and TRBJ2-2, is KAGVTQTPRYLIKTRGQQVTLSCSPISGHRSVSWYQQTPGQGLQFLFEYFSETQRNKGNFPGRFSGRQFSNSRSEMNVSTLELGDSALYLCASSLVPVEAGGSWELFFGEGSRLTVL.

The rearrangement joins TRBV2 to TRBJ2-7, with TRBD2 identical over 8 bases. The CDR3 runs 15 residues. J lost 1 base, V lost 6 bases, and 8 bases had no gene match. Germline CDR1 and CDR2: SNHLY and FYNNEI. CDR3 bases: TGTGCCAGCAGACTAGGACTAGCTGCTTCCTACGAGCAGTACTTC. Translation gives CASRLGLAASYEQYF. The full variable domain, completed using reference TRBV2 and TRBJ2-7, is EPEVTQTPSHQVTQMGQEVILRCVPISNHLYFYWYRQILGQKVEFLVSFYNNEISEKSEIFDDQFSVERPDGSNFTLKIRSTKLEDSAMYFCASRLGLAASYEQYFGPGTRLTVT.

J is TRBJ2-1 and V is TRBV29-1, with 10 nucleotides matching TRBD1. Germline V gives CDR1 SQVTM, CDR2 ANQGSEA. The CDR3 extends over 17 amino acids. With 7 bases clipped from V and 1 base from J, the junction kept 13 bases outside the gene matches. The CDR3 sequence: CSAVPGQGFKSYNEQFF. The CDR3 bases are TGCAGCGCTGTCCCGGGACAGGGGTTCAAATCCTACAATGAGCAGTTCTTC.

The genes are TRBV5-1 and TRBJ1-4; 7 bases are shared with TRBD1. This CDR3 is 18 amino acids long. The germline V gene has CDR1 SGHRS and CDR2 YFSETQ. The trim removed 4 bases at V and 4 bases at J, leaving 16 bases unmatched. CDR3 nucleotides: TGCGCCAGCAGCCCGGGACAGTTTCTTCCCCGGGGTAATGAAAAACTGTTTTTT. Translation gives CASSPGQFLPRGNEKLFF.

The rearrangement joins TRBV24-1 to TRBJ2-3, with D unclear. The ends were cut back, 3 bases at V and 1 base at J, with 13 bases in the middle. This CDR3 region has 16 residues. Germline V CDR1 and CDR2: KGHDR, SFDVKD. CDR3 sequence: CATSDPPRQGTDTQYF. DNA of the CDR3: TGTGCCACCAGTGATCCGCCCCGACAAGGCACAGATACGCAGTATTTT.

This clone was picked up one time. CDR3 in amino acids: CASSSSDLLEGYTF. CDR3 coding DNA: TGTGCCAGCTCTTCCTCGGACTTGTTGGAAGGCTACACCTTC. The chain joins TRBV18 to TRBJ1-2, with D uncertain. The CDR3 has 14 residues. V gave up 6 bases and J gave up 8 bases, with 19 bases separating them. Germline V gene lookup returns CDR1 KGHSH and CDR2 LQKENI.

This clone was detected a few times. The chain links TRBV10-3 to TRBJ2-2, with 9 positions matching TRBD2. The germline V gene has CDR1 ENHRY and CDR2 SYGVKD. V shed 7 bases, J shed 0 bases, and the junction held 3 bases outside the gene matches. CDR3 size: 15 residues. The CDR3 region is CAIMGTSPNTGELFF. CDR3 DNA: TGTGCCATCATGGGGACTAGCCCGAACACCGGGGAGCTGTTTTTT.